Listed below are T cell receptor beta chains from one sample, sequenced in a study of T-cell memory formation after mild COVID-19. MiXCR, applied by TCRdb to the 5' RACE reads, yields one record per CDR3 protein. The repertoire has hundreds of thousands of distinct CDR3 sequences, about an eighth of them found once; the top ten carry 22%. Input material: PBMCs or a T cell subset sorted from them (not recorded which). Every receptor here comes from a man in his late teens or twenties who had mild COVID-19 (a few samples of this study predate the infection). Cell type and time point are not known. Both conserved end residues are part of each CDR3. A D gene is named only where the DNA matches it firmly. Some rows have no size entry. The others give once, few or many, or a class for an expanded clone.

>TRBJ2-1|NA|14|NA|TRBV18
CASSPRDRDNEQFF
TGTGCCAGCTCACCGCGGGACCGCGACAATGAGCAGTTCTTC
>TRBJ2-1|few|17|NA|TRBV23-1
CASSQSKASSSYNEQFF
TGCGCCAGCAGTCAATCAAAGGCATCCTCGTCCTACAATGAGCAGTTCTTC
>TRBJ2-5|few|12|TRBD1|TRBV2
CASTRDRETQYF
TGTGCCAGCACCAGGGACAGAGAGACCCAGTACTTC
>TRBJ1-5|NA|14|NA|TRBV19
CASTASYSNQPQHF
TGTGCCAGTACGGCTAGCTATAGCAATCAGCCCCAGCATTTT
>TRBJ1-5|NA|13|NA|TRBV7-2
CASSFREGQPQHF
TGTGCCAGCAGCTTCCGGGAGGGCCAGCCCCAGCATTTT
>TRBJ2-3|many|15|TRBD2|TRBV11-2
CASSFSGGLRDTQYF
TGTGCCAGCAGCTTTAGCGGGGGCCTCAGAGATACGCAGTATTTT
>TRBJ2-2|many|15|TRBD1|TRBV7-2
CASSTRGQGHGELFF
TGTGCCAGCAGCACCAGGGGACAGGGGCACGGGGAGCTGTTTTTT
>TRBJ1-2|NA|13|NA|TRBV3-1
CASSQDYSYGYTF
TGTGCCAGCAGCCAAGATTACAGTTATGGCTACACCTTC
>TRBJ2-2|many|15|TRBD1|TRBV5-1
CASSKGQGNTGELFF
TGCGCCAGCAGCAAGGGACAGGGGAACACCGGGGAGCTGTTTTTT
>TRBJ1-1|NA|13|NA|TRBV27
CASSTGMNTEAFF
TGTGCCAGCAGTACAGGGATGAACACTGAAGCTTTCTTT
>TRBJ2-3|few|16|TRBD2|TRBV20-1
CSATARSSGRTDTQYF
TGCAGTGCGACTGCTAGGTCTAGCGGACGCACAGATACGCAGTATTTT
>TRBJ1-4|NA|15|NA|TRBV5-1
CASSFGQTRNEKLFF
TGCGCCAGCAGCTTTGGCCAGACACGTAATGAAAAACTGTTTTTT
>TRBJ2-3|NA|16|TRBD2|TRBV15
CATSRIAGGYTDTQYF
TGTGCCACCAGCAGAATAGCGGGGGGATACACAGATACGCAGTATTTT
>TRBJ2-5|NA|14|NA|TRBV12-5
CATASGQRQETQYF
TGTGCTACAGCCTCCGGGCAGCGACAAGAGACCCAGTACTTC
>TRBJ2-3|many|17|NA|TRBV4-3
CASRPTLGTSHTDTQYF
TGCGCCAGCAGGCCAACTTTGGGGACTTCTCACACAGATACGCAGTATTTT
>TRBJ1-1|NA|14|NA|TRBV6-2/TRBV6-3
CASSYNPHTREAFF
TGTGCCAGCAGTTACAACCCCCATACCCGCGAAGCTTTCTTT
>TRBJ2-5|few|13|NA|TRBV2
CASGLPGEETQYF
TGTGCCAGCGGGTTGCCCGGGGAAGAGACCCAGTACTTC
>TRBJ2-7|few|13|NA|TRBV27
CASSLSPFYEQYF
TGTGCCAGCAGTTTATCGCCGTTCTACGAGCAGTACTTC
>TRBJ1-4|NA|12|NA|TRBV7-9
CASSTTPGKLFF
TGTGCCAGCAGCACAACACCCGGAAAACTGTTTTTT
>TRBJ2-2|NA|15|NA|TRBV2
CASSEEGLGTGELFF
TGTGCCAGCAGTGAAGAGGGGTTGGGCACCGGGGAGCTGTTTTTT
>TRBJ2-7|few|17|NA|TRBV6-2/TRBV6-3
CASTVLQAGHSSYEQYF
TGTGCCAGCACCGTACTACAGGCGGGTCACAGCTCCTACGAGCAGTACTTC
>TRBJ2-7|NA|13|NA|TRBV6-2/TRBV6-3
CASSYGRTYEQYF
TGTGCCAGCAGTTACGGAAGAACCTACGAGCAGTACTTC
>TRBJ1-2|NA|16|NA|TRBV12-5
CASGLVRGSGNYGYTF
TGTGCTAGTGGTTTGGTACGGGGATCCGGGAACTATGGCTACACCTTC
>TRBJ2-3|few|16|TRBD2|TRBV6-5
CASSYGTSGGTDTQYF
TGTGCCAGCAGTTACGGGACTAGCGGGGGCACAGATACGCAGTATTTT
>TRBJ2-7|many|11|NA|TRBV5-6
CASSLEYEQYF
TGTGCCAGCAGCTTGGAATACGAGCAGTACTTC
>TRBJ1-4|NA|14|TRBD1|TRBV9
CASSATGGREKLFF
TGTGCCAGCAGCGCGACAGGGGGTCGTGAAAAACTGTTTTTT
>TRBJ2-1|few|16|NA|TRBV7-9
CASSLLAGALLDEQFF
TGTGCCAGCAGCTTATTGGCGGGGGCCCTCTTGGATGAGCAGTTCTTC
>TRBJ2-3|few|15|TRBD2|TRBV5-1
CASSSPGGIADTQYF
TGCGCCAGCAGCTCACCCGGGGGGATCGCAGATACGCAGTATTTT
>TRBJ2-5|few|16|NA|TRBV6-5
CASSYGVAVARETQYF
TGTGCCAGCAGTTATGGAGTAGCGGTAGCCCGGGAGACCCAGTACTTC
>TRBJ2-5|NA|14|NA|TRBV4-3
CASSQDPSVRTQYF
TGCGCCAGCAGCCAAGATCCCTCGGTGCGGACCCAGTACTTC
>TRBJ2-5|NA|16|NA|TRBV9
CASSVATGGPQETQYF
TGTGCCAGCAGCGTAGCTACGGGGGGCCCGCAAGAGACCCAGTACTTC
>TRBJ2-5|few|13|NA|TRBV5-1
CASSGRPQETQYF
TGCGCCAGCAGTGGGCGGCCCCAAGAGACCCAGTACTTC
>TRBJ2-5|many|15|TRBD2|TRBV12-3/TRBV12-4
CASSGAGGRIETQYF
TGTGCCAGCTCCGGGGCGGGGGGCCGAATAGAGACCCAGTACTTC
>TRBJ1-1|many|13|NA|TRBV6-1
CASSETGNTEAFF
TGTGCCAGCAGCGAGACAGGGAACACTGAAGCTTTCTTT
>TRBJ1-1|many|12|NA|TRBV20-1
CSARVDPTRAFF
TGCAGTGCTAGAGTCGACCCTACAAGAGCTTTCTTT
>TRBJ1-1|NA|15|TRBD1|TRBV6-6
CASSSPGQGYTEAFF
TGTGCCAGCAGTTCCCCGGGACAGGGATACACTGAAGCTTTCTTT
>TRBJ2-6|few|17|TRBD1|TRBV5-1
CASSLVGQGAGANVLTF
TGCGCCAGCAGCCTAGTCGGACAGGGGGCTGGGGCCAACGTCCTGACTTTC
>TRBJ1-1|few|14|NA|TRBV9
CASSVEWWDTEAFF
TGTGCCAGCAGCGTAGAGTGGTGGGACACTGAAGCTTTCTTT
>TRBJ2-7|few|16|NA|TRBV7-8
CASSRGNRASSYEQYF
TGTGCCAGCAGCCGAGGGAACAGGGCGAGCTCCTACGAGCAGTACTTC
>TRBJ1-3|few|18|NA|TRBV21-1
CASSKARQGRGSGNTIYF
TGTGCCAGCAGCAAAGCGCGACAGGGGCGAGGCTCTGGAAACACCATATATTTT
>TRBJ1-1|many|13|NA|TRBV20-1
CSAPRLWGTEAFF
TGCAGTGCCCCTAGACTGTGGGGCACTGAAGCTTTCTTT